The entry that follows covers one TCR beta chain sequence. Its antigen is as yet unknown. Approximately 9 x 10^4 naive or memory CD4+ cells were cultured with CEF peptides for around eleven days. This sample is part of a study of CD4 T cells in relation to SARS-CoV-2 and coronaviruses. The wider study: PBMCs were cultured with antigen for nine to ten days before TCR beta sequencing. Of the patients, 7 or 8 were male, a few female, two Hispanic. Regarding the study as a whole: The assay detects memory recall responses, not culture-primed primary responses.

Here immunoSEQ multiplex PCR was the method, and the copy in TCRdb shows in-frame clones only, minus some. The sample lists just over 35,000 clones, around three quarters occurring once. The V gene's germline CDR1 is KGHSH and CDR2 LQKENI. V lost 2 bases, J lost 11 bases, and 15 bases lay in between. This CDR3 comprises 13 residues. The sequenced sample consisted of memory CD4+ T cells from PBMCs, cultured in vitro. The chain uses TRBV18 and TRBJ1-1; the D gene is possibly TRBD1 (6 bases). The source is an adult with COVID-19. CDR3 DNA: TGTGCCAGCTCACCAGGGGGCCGTTCCAGGGCTTTCTTT. The encoded protein is CASSPGGRSRAFF.